A selection of T cell receptor beta chains follows, all from one sample in a study of graft-versus-host responses after intestinal transplantation. For these TCRs, the target antigens are not known. TCRdb keeps only in-frame clones here, not all; method: immunoSEQ multiplex PCR. The sample records tens of thousands of clones, roughly 90% being singletons. This specimen was unstimulated CD4+ T cells sorted from spleen or lymph node cells, taken before intestinal transplant. Every receptor here comes from a human donor who received an intestinal transplant. CDR3s include the opening cysteine and the closing phenylalanine or tryptophan. D genes are given only for firm matches.

>TRBJ1-3|TRBV18|TRBD1
CASSRQGAGNTIYF
TGTGCCAGCTCACGACAGGGGGCTGGAAACACCATATATTTT
>TRBJ1-2|TRBV5-1|NA
CASSLATGGYTF
TGCGCCAGCAGCTTAGCCACGGGGGGCTACACCTTC
>TRBJ1-6|TRBV4-1|NA
CASSQDRGGSYNSPLHF
TGCGCCAGCAGCCAAGATCGGGGGGGTAGCTATAATTCACCCCTCCACTTT
>TRBJ2-3|TRBV11-2|TRBD2
CASSPRSQGLAGGTDTQYF
TGTGCCAGCAGCCCACGCTCCCAAGGTCTGGCGGGGGGAACAGATACGCAGTATTTT
>TRBJ2-1|TRBV7-9|TRBD1
CASSPPGTANNEQFF
TGTGCCAGCAGCCCGCCCGGGACAGCGAACAATGAGCAGTTCTTC
>TRBJ1-4|TRBV7-3|TRBD1
CASSLSGTANEKLFF
TGTGCCAGCAGCTTATCCGGGACAGCTAATGAAAAACTGTTTTTT
>TRBJ2-1|TRBV4-2|TRBD2
CASSQDPGLAGGGHNEQFF
TGTGCCAGCAGCCAAGACCCGGGGCTAGCGGGGGGGGGTCACAATGAGCAGTTCTTC
>TRBJ1-1|TRBV10-3|TRBD1
CAISESISMGQGTGKNTEAFF
TGTGCCATCAGTGAGTCGATATCGATGGGACAGGGGACGGGGAAGAACACTGAAGCTTTCTTT
>TRBJ2-1|TRBV5-4|NA
CASSPSVYNEQFF
TGTGCCAGCAGCCCCTCAGTGTACAATGAGCAGTTCTTC
>TRBJ1-1|TRBV4-2|NA
CASSLMGAEAFF
TGTGCCAGCAGCCTCATGGGAGCTGAAGCTTTCTTT
>TRBJ2-7|TRBV19|TRBD1
CASRGRGSDEQYF
TGTGCCAGTAGGGGCAGGGGGTCGGACGAGCAGTACTTC
>TRBJ1-2|TRBV7-2|TRBD1
CASSLGTGDGYTF
TGTGCCAGCAGCTTAGGGACAGGGGATGGCTACACCTTC
>TRBJ2-6|TRBV5-1|NA
CASTLMSGAGANVLTF
TGCGCCAGCACCCTGATGTCGGGGGCTGGGGCCAACGTCCTGACTTTC
>TRBJ2-4|TRBV6-1|NA
CASSSGGLAKNIQYF
TGTGCCAGCAGTTCAGGGGGACTAGCCAAAAACATTCAGTACTTC
>TRBJ2-5|TRBV6-1|NA
CASSWTGGMETQYF
TGTGCCAGCAGCTGGACCGGAGGGATGGAGACCCAGTACTTC
>TRBJ1-3|TRBV7-2|NA
CASSLGGERNTIYF
TGTGCCAGCAGCTTGGGAGGGGAAAGAAACACCATATATTTT
>TRBJ2-5|TRBV6-1|TRBD1
CASSALPAGGQYF
TGTGCCAGCAGTGCACTACCTGCAGGGGGCCAGTACTTC
>TRBJ2-2|TRBV25-1|NA
CASSDGWGATGELFF
TGTGCCAGCAGTGATGGGTGGGGAGCCACCGGGGAGCTGTTTTTT
>TRBJ1-1|TRBV7-8|TRBD1
CASIKDRGYTEAFF
TGTGCCAGCATTAAGGACAGGGGATACACTGAAGCTTTCTTT
>TRBJ2-7|TRBV19|NA
CASSSWQGSYEQYF
TGTGCCAGTAGTAGCTGGCAGGGATCCTACGAGCAGTACTTC
>TRBJ1-1|TRBV19|TRBD1
CASKGQGAGNTEAFF
TGTGCCAGTAAGGGACAGGGGGCTGGGAACACTGAAGCTTTCTTT
>TRBJ1-2|TRBV19|TRBD1
CASSGQGVGYTF
TGTGCCAGTAGTGGACAGGGCGTAGGCTACACCTTC
>TRBJ1-5|TRBV5-1|TRBD1
CASSSDRGAQPQHF
TGCGCCAGCAGCTCGGACAGGGGGGCTCAGCCCCAGCATTTT